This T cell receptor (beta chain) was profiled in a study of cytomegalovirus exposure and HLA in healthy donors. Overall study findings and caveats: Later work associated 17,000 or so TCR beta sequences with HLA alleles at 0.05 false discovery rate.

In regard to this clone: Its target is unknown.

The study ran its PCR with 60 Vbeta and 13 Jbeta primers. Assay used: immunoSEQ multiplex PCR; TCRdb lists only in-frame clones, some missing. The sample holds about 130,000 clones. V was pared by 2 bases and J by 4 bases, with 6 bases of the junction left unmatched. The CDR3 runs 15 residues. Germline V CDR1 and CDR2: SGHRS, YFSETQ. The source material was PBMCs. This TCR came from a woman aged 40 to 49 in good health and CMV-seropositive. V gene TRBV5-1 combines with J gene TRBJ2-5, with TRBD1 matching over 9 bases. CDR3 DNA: TGCGCCAGCAGCTTAACAGGGGGCCAAGGAGAGACCCAGTACTTC. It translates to CASSLTGGQGETQYF. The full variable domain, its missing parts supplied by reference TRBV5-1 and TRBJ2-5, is KAGVTQTPRYLIKTRGQQVTLSCSPISGHRSVSWYQQTPGQGLQFLFEYFSETQRNKGNFPGRFSGRQFSNSRSEMNVSTLELGDSALYLCASSLTGGQGETQYFGPGTRLLVL.